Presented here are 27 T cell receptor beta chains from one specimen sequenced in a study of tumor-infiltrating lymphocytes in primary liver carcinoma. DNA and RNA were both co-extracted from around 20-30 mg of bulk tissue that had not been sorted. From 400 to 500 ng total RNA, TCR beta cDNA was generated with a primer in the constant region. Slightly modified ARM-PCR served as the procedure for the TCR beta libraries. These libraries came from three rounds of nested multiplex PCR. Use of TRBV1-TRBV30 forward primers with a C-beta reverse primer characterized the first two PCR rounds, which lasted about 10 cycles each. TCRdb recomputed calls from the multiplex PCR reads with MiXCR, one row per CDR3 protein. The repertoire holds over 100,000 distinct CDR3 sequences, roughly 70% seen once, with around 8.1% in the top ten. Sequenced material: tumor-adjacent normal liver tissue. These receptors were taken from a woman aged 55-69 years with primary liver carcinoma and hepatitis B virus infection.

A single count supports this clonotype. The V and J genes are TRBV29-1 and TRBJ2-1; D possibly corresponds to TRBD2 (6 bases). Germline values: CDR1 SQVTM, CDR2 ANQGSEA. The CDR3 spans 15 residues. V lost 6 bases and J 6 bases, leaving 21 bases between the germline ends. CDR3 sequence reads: CSVGSLSGAGNEQFF. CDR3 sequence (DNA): TGCAGCGTCGGCAGCCTTTCGGGAGCCGGCAATGAGCAGTTCTTC.

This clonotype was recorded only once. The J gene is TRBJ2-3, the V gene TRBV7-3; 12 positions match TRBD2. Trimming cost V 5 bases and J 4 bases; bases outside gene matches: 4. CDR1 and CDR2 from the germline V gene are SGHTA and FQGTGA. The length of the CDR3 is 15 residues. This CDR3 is CASSRTSGIADTQYF. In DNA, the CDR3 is TGTGCCAGCAGCCGGACTAGCGGGATAGCAGATACGCAGTATTTT.

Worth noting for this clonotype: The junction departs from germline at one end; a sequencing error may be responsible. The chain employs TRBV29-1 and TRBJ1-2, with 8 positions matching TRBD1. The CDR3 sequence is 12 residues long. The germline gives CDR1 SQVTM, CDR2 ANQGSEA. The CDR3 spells CNVDRGRYGYTF. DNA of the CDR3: TGCAACGTTGACAGGGGAAGGTATGGCTACACCTTC.

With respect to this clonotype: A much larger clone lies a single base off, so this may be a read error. The CDR3, as DNA: TGTGCCTGGAGAGTGGGGAGAACTGAAGCTTTCTTT. Protein product: CAWRVGRTEAFF. The chain employs TRBV30 and TRBJ1-1; no clear D gene. The ends were cut back, 3 bases at V and 5 bases at J, with 10 bases in the middle. This CDR3 is 12 amino acids long. Germline assignment: CDR1 GTSNPN and CDR2 SVGIG (reference sequence).

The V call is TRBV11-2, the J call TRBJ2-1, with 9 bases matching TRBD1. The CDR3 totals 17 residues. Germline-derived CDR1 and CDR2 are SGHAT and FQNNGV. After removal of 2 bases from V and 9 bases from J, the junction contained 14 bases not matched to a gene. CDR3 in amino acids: CASSLTHGQGCRGEQFF. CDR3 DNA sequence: TGTGCCAGCAGCTTAACCCATGGACAGGGGTGCAGGGGTGAGCAGTTCTTC. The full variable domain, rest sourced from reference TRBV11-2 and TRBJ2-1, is EAGVAQSPRYKIIEKRQSVAFWCNPISGHATLYWYQQILGQGPKLLIQFQNNGVVDDSQLPKDRFSAERLKGVDSTLKIQPAKLEDSAVYLCASSLTHGQGCRGEQFFGPGTRLTVL.

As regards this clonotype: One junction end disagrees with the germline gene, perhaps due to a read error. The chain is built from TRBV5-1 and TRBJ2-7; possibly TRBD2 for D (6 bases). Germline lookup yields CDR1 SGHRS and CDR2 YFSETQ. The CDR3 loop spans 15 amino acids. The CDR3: CANSWGTGGPVVQYF. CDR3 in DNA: TGCGCCAACAGCTGGGGGACTGGCGGCCCCGTCGTGCAGTACTTC.

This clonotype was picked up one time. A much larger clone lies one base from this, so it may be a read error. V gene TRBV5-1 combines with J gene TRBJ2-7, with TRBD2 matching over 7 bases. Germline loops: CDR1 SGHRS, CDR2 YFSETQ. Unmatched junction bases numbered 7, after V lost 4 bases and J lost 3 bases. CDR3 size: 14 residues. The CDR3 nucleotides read TGCGCCAGCAGCCCTGGGACTATCTTCTACGAGCAGTACTTC. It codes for CASSPGTIFYEQYF.

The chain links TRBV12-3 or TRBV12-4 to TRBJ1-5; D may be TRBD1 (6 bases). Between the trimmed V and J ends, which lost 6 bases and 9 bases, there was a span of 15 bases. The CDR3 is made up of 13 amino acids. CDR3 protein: CASSRRQEGPQHF. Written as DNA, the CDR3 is TGTGCCAGCAGCCGCAGACAGGAAGGGCCCCAGCATTTT.

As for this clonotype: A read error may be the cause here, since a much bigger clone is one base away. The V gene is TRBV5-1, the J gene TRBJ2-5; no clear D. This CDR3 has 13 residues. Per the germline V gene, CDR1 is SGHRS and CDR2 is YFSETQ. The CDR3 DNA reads TGCGCCAGCAGCTTGTTGGGTGAAGAGATCCAGTACTTC. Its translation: CASSLLGEEIQYF.

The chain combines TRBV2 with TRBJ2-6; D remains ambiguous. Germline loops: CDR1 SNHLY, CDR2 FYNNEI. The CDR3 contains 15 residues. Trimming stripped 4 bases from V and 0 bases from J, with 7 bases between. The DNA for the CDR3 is TGTGCCAGCAGTGTACGGAGCTCTGGGGCCAACGTCCTGACTTTC. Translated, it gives CASSVRSSGANVLTF.

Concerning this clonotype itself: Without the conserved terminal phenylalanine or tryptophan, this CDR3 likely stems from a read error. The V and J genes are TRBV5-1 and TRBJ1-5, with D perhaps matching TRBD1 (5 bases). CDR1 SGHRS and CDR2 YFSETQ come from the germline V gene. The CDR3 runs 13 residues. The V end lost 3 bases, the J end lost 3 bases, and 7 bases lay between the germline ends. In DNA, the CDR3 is TGCGCCAGCAGCTCGGGGCCCAATCAGCCCCAGCATTAT. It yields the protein CASSSGPNQPQHY.

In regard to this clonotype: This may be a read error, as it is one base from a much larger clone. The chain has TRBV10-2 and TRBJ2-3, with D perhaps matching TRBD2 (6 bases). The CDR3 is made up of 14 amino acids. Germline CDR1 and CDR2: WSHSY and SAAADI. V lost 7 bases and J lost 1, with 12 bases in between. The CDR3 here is CASKLSGGTDTQYF. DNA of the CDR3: TGCGCCAGCAAACTTAGCGGCGGCACAGATACGCAGTATTTT.

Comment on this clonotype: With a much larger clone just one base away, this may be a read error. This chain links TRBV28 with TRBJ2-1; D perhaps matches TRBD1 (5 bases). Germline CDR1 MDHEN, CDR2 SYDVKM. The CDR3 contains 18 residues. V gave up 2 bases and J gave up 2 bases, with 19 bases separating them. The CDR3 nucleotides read TGTGCCAGCAGTTTACCATGGGGCCAGCCCGGGCCCTACAATGAGCAGTTCTTC. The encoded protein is CASSLPWGQPGPYNEQFF.

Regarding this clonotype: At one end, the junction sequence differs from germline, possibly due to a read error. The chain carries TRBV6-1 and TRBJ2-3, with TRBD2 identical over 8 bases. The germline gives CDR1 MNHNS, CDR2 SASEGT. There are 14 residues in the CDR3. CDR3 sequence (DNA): TGTGTCAGCAGCCTGGAGCGGGAGATAGATACGCAGTATTTT. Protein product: CVSSLEREIDTQYF.

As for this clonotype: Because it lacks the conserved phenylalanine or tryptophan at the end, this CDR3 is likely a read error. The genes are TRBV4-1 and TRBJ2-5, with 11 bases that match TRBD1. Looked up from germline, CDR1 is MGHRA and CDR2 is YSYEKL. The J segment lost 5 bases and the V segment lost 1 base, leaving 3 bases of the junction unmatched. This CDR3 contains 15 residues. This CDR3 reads CASSQGDRGFETQYL. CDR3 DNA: TGCGCCAGCAGCCAAGGGGACAGGGGGTTTGAGACCCAGTACTTA.

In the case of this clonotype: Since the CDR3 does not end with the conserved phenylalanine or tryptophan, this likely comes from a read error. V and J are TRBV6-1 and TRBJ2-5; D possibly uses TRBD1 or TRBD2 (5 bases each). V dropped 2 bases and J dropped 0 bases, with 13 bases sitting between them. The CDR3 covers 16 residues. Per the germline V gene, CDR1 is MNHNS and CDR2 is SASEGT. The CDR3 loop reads CASSETGREYQETQYL. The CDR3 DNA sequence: TGTGCCAGCAGTGAAACGGGCAGGGAGTACCAAGAGACCCAGTACCTC.

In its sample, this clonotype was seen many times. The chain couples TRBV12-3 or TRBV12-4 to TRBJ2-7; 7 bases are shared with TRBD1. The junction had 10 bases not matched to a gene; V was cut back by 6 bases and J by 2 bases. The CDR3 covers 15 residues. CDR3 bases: TGTGCCAGCAGCTCAAACAGGGGAAGTCCCTACGAGCAGTACTTC. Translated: CASSSNRGSPYEQYF.

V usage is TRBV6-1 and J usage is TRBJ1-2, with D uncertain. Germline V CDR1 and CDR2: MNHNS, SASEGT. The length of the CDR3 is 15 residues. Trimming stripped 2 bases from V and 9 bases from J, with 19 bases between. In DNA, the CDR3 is TGTGCCAGCAGTGAATCCCTTATGGGGAACCGTAGCTACACCTTC. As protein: CASSESLMGNRSYTF.

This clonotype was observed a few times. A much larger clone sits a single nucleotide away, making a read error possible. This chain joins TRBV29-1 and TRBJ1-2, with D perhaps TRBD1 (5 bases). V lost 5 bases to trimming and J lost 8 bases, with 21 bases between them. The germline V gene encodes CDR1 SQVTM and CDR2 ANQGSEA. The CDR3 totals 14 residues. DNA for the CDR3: TGCAGCGTTCCCGGGGGGGGATTGAAGGTCGGCTACACCTTC. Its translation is CSVPGGGLKVGYTF.

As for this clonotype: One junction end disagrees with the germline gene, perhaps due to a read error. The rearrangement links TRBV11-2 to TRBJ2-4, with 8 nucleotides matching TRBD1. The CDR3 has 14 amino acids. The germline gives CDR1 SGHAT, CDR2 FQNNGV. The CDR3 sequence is CASRSWTGLNIQYF. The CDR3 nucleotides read TGTGCCAGCAGATCCTGGACAGGGTTAAACATTCAGTACTTT.

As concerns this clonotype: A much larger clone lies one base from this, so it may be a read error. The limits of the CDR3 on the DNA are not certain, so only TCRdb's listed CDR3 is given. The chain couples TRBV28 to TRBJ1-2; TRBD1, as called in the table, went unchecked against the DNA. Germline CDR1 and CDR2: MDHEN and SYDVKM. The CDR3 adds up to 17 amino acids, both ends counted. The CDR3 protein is CASSFWGQGAANYGFTF.

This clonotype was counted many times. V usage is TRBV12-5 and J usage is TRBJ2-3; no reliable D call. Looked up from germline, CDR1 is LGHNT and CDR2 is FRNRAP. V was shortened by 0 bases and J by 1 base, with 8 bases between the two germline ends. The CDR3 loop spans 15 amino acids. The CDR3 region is CASGLVVIGTDTQYF. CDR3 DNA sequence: TGTGCTAGTGGTTTGGTAGTTATTGGCACAGATACGCAGTATTTT.

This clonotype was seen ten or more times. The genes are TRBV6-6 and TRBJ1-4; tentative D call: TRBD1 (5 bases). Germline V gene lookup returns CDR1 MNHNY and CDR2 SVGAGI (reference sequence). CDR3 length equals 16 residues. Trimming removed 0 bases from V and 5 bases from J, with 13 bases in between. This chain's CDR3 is CASSYSPVGRNEKLFF. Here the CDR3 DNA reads TGTGCCAGCAGTTACTCGCCGGTGGGGCGGAATGAAAAACTGTTTTTT.

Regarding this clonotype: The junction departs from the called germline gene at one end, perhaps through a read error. For the CDR3, the DNA is TGCAGCGATCGCATGAAGACTGAAGCTTTCTTT. Translating it yields CSDRMKTEAFF. The chain combines TRBV29-1 with TRBJ1-1; the D is unclear. The CDR3 has 11 amino acids. Per the germline V gene, CDR1 is SQVTM and CDR2 is ANQGSEA.

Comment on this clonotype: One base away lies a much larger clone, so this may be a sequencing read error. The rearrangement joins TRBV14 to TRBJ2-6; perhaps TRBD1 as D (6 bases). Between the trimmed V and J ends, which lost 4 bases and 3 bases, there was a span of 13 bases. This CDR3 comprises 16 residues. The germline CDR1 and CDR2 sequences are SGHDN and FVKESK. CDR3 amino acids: CASSPTLTGGANVLTF. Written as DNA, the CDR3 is TGTGCCAGCAGCCCCACCCTGACAGGTGGGGCCAACGTCCTGACTTTC.

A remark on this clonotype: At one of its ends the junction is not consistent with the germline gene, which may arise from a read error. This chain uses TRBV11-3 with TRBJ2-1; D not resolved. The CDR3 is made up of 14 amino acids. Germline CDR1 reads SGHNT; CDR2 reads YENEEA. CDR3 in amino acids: CASSLDDSYNEHIF. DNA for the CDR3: TGTGCTAGCAGCTTAGATGATAGCTACAATGAGCACATCTTC.

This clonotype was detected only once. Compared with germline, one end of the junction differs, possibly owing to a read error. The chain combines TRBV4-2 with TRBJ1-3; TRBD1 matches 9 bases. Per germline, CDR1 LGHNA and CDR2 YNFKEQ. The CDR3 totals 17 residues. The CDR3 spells CVSCQETTGGYGNTIYF. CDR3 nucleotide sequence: TGTGTCAGCTGCCAAGAGACGACAGGGGGATACGGAAACACCATATATTTT.